The 23 T cell receptor beta chains presented below share a single source sample, sequenced in a study of T cell clonotyping in hematopoietic cell transplantation. The data were produced by immunoSEQ multiplex PCR, yet TCRdb's version contains in-frame clones alone and is incomplete. This table holds 2,000 to 2,500 clones, 89% found once. Sequenced input: peripheral blood mononuclear cells. The receptors stem from a man in his forties in good health. Some clones in this sample may be carry-over from other donors' samples.

The chain is built from TRBV30 and TRBJ1-2, with no clear D. Germline assignment: CDR1 GTSNPN and CDR2 SVGIG (reference sequence). The germline V and J ends were trimmed by 3 bases and 10 bases, with 24 bases remaining between them. This CDR3 contains 15 residues. In DNA form, the CDR3 reads TGTGCCTGGAGCACTCCGGGAACGAGTACTTACTACTACACCTTC. Amino acid sequence: CAWSTPGTSTYYYTF.

V gene TRBV5-6 combines with J gene TRBJ1-1; the D is unclear. Germline V gene data show CDR1 as SGHDT and CDR2 as YYEEEE. V lost 0 bases and J 1 base, leaving 10 bases between the germline ends. The CDR3 is made up of 15 amino acids. The CDR3 loop is CASSLEAGWNTEAFF. CDR3 DNA: TGTGCCAGCAGCTTGGAGGCGGGTTGGAACACTGAAGCTTTCTTT.

This sequence joins TRBV10-3 and TRBJ2-7; TRBD2 matches at 7 bases. Germline V gene lookup returns CDR1 ENHRY and CDR2 SYGVKD. CDR3 length equals 15 residues. V was pared by 0 bases and J by 5 bases, with 7 bases of the junction left unmatched. The DNA of the CDR3 is TGTGCCATCAGTGAGTCCCTCGGGGGGTTGGACGAGCAGTACTTC. This codes for CAISESLGGLDEQYF.

This clone turned up a few times. The chain has TRBV27 and TRBJ1-1, with D maybe TRBD1 (5 bases). Germline V gene lookup returns CDR1 MNHEY and CDR2 SMNVEV (reference sequence). This CDR3 region has 14 residues. V lost 6 bases and J lost 8, with 19 bases in between. The CDR3 loop is CASRPRRDSFEAFF. The CDR3 DNA reads TGTGCCAGCAGGCCGCGGAGAGACAGCTTCGAAGCTTTCTTT.

The V gene is TRBV5-6, the J gene TRBJ1-6; D is ambiguous. V dropped 0 bases and J dropped 9 bases, with 7 bases sitting between them. The CDR3 covers 13 residues. Per the germline V gene, CDR1 is SGHDT and CDR2 is YYEEEE. The CDR3 nucleotides read TGTGCCAGCAGCTTGGACCTCCGTTCACCCCTCCACTTT. It translates to CASSLDLRSPLHF.

In this sample, this clone turned up a few times. The chain recombines TRBV2 with TRBJ2-1, with TRBD2 identical over 7 bases. The germline CDR1 and CDR2 sequences are SNHLY and FYNNEI. With V trimmed by 8 bases and J by 7 bases, 8 bases remained unmatched. The CDR3 runs 13 residues. Here the CDR3 DNA reads TGTGCCAGCCTCGGGGGGATCGAGAATGAGCAGTTCTTC. Its translation: CASLGGIENEQFF.

The chain has TRBV14 and TRBJ2-1; TRBD2 aligns across 9 bases. The V and J ends lost 2 bases and 9 bases, in that order; junction bases with no gene match: 2. Per the germline V gene, CDR1 is SGHDN and CDR2 is FVKESK. The CDR3 sequence is 13 residues long. CDR3 protein: CASSQSRGGEQFF. CDR3 coding DNA: TGTGCCAGCAGCCAATCGCGGGGGGGTGAGCAGTTCTTC.

The chain carries TRBV5-1 and TRBJ1-2, with 9 bases identical to TRBD1. Germline loops: CDR1 SGHRS, CDR2 YFSETQ. This CDR3 has 16 amino acids. V was clipped by 0 bases and J by 4 bases; unmatched bases: 7. The CDR3 sequence: CASSLGGQGPSYGYTF. In DNA, the CDR3 is TGCGCCAGCAGCTTGGGGGGACAGGGTCCTTCCTATGGCTACACCTTC. Complete variable domain (other parts from reference TRBV5-1 and TRBJ1-2): KAGVTQTPRYLIKTRGQQVTLSCSPISGHRSVSWYQQTPGQGLQFLFEYFSETQRNKGNFPGRFSGRQFSNSRSEMNVSTLELGDSALYLCASSLGGQGPSYGYTFGSGTRLTVV.

The genes are TRBV7-9 and TRBJ1-1; a possible D gene is TRBD1 (5 bases). The CDR3 has 14 amino acids. Germline V gene data show CDR1 as SEHNR and CDR2 as FQNEAQ (reference sequence). V shed 5 bases and J shed 5 bases, with 15 bases lying between them. CDR3 sequence (DNA): TGTGCCAGCAGCGACCAGGGAGGTCGGACTGAAGCTTTCTTT. Translation: CASSDQGGRTEAFF.

The chain is built from TRBV30 and TRBJ1-2; D gene unclear. The V end lost 4 bases, the J end lost 4 bases, and 7 bases lay between the germline ends. Germline CDR1 GTSNPN, CDR2 SVGIG (reference sequence). The CDR3 is made up of 11 amino acids. CDR3 sequence reads: CAWNTGYGYTF. Written as DNA, the CDR3 is TGTGCCTGGAACACGGGCTATGGCTACACCTTC.

The rearrangement links TRBV5-1 to TRBJ2-7; TRBD1 aligns across 8 bases. From germline, CDR1 is SGHRS and CDR2 YFSETQ. This CDR3 has 17 amino acids. Trimming cost V 4 bases and J 6 bases; bases outside gene matches: 18. CDR3 amino acids: CASSLNRQGKNLREQYF. The CDR3 nucleotides are TGCGCCAGCAGCCTGAACCGACAGGGGAAGAACTTACGCGAGCAGTACTTC.

The chain carries TRBV5-1 and TRBJ1-6; D uncertain. The CDR3 contains 14 residues. Trimming shortened V by 0 bases and J by 7 bases, and 8 bases separated the two germline ends. Germline V gene sequence: CDR1 SGHRS, CDR2 YFSETQ. CDR3 sequence (DNA): TGCGCCAGCAGCTTGGGCGGGCGGAATTCACCCCTCCACTTT. Translating it yields CASSLGGRNSPLHF.

The gene calls are TRBV29-1 and TRBJ2-5; D is ambiguous. The CDR3 has 13 amino acids. Looked up from germline, CDR1 is SQVTM and CDR2 is ANQGSEA. V was shortened by 3 bases and J by 5 bases, with 13 bases between the two germline ends. The CDR3 is CSVDSDLGETQYF. The DNA for the CDR3 is TGCAGCGTTGATTCCGACTTGGGCGAGACCCAGTACTTC.

V usage is TRBV9 and J usage is TRBJ2-2; D gene uncertain. Per germline, CDR1 SGDLS and CDR2 YYNGEE. Deletions cut 3 bases from V and 2 bases from J, with 8 bases between. CDR3 length: 14 amino acids. CDR3 nucleotides: TGTGCCAGCAGCGCGAGTAGTAACACCGGGGAGCTGTTTTTT. It is translated as CASSASSNTGELFF.

This chain joins TRBV18 and TRBJ1-2; 8 nucleotides agree with TRBD1. The CDR3 sequence is 15 residues long. V dropped 3 bases and J dropped 4; count of bases not matched to a gene: 7. From germline, CDR1 is KGHSH and CDR2 LQKENI. CDR3 residues: CASSPVRGQGYGYTF. The CDR3 DNA follows: TGTGCCAGCTCACCCGTCAGGGGGCAGGGCTATGGCTACACCTTC.

The rearrangement uses TRBV6-5 and TRBJ2-3; TRBD2 agrees at 8 bases. The V gene end was trimmed by 7 bases and the J gene end by 0 bases; junction bases not matched to a gene: 6. The CDR3 totals 15 residues. Germline V lookup: CDR1 MNHEY, CDR2 SVGAGI. The CDR3 here is CASTRSGDSTDTQYF. For the CDR3, the DNA is TGTGCCAGCACCCGTAGCGGGGATAGCACAGATACGCAGTATTTT.

This clone is a singleton in its sample. The V call is TRBV2, the J call TRBJ1-2; the match to TRBD1 covers 7 bases. This CDR3 has 14 amino acids. CDR1 SNHLY and CDR2 FYNNEI come from the germline V gene. Trimming cost V 7 bases and J 2 bases; bases outside gene matches: 7. The CDR3 DNA sequence: TGTGCCAGCAAAGTAGGGACAGACAACTATGGCTACACCTTC. It codes for CASKVGTDNYGYTF.

The chain couples TRBV11-3 to TRBJ2-7; D is perhaps TRBD1 (5 bases). Trimming shortened V by 5 bases and J by 8 bases, and 10 bases separated the two germline ends. CDR1 and CDR2 (germline): SGHNT, YENEEA. The CDR3 has 11 amino acids. CDR3 DNA sequence: TGTGCCAGCAGCGCAGGGTTTAAGCAGTACTTC. It translates to CASSAGFKQYF.

The chain carries TRBV6-5 and TRBJ2-7; D gene unclear. The CDR3 has 11 residues. The V end lost 6 bases, the J end lost 0 bases, and 3 bases lay between the germline ends. Germline CDR1 is MNHEY and CDR2 is SVGAGI. CDR3 nucleotide sequence: TGTGCCAGCAGCACCTCCTACGAGCAGTACTTC. Protein sequence: CASSTSYEQYF.

The table lists this clone with a count of one. The J gene is TRBJ2-3, the V gene TRBV5-1, with TRBD2 identical over 11 bases. CDR3 length: 15 residues. The germline gives CDR1 SGHRS, CDR2 YFSETQ. The V gene end was trimmed by 4 bases and the J gene end by 0 bases; junction bases not matched to a gene: 1. DNA of the CDR3: TGCGCCAGCAGCCGACTAGCGGGGAGCACAGATACGCAGTATTTT. Translation: CASSRLAGSTDTQYF.

This chain links TRBV5-1 with TRBJ2-5; the match to TRBD2 covers 10 bases. J gave up 0 bases and V 4 bases, and 9 bases lay outside the gene matches. CDR3 length: 17 amino acids. The germline gives CDR1 SGHRS, CDR2 YFSETQ. This CDR3 is CASSPGSGLANQETQYF. The CDR3 nucleotides read TGCGCCAGCAGCCCCGGTTCGGGACTAGCGAACCAAGAGACCCAGTACTTC.

This chain connects TRBV7-2 to TRBJ2-7; D remains unclear. V lost 5 bases and J 3 bases, leaving 5 bases between the germline ends. The CDR3 loop spans 11 amino acids. Per germline, CDR1 SGHTA and CDR2 FQGNSA. The CDR3 coding sequence is TGTGCCAGCAGCCTCCGCTACGAGCAGTACTTC. Translated, it gives CASSLRYEQYF.

V gene TRBV10-1 combines with J gene TRBJ1-2; unclear D gene. CDR3 length equals 12 residues. The germline V and J ends were trimmed by 3 bases and 4 bases, with 6 bases remaining between them. Germline-derived CDR1 and CDR2 are WNHNN and SYGVQD (reference sequence). The CDR3 sequence is CASSDFIYGYTF. The DNA of the CDR3 is TGCGCCAGCAGTGATTTTATCTATGGCTACACCTTC.